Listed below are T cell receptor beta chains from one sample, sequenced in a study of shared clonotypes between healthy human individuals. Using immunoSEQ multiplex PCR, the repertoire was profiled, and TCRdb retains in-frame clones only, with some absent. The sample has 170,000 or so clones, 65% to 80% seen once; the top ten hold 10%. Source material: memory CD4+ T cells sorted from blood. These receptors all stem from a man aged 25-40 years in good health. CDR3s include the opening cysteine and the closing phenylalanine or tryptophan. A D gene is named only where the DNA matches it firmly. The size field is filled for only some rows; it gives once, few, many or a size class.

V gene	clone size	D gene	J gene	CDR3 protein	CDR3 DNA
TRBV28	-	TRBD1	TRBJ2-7	CASSTPGQGSYEQYF	TGTGCCAGCAGTACCCCGGGACAGGGGTCCTACGAGCAGTACTTC
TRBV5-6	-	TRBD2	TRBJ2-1	CASSLYRGELGNEQFF	TGTGCCAGCAGCTTGTACCGGGGGGAGTTGGGCAATGAGCAGTTCTTC
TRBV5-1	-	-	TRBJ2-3	CASSLDARGGTDTQYF	TGCGCCAGCAGCTTGGATGCCAGGGGAGGCACAGATACGCAGTATTTT
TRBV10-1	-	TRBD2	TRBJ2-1	CASSPGLAGGTNEQFF	TGCGCCAGCAGCCCGGGACTAGCGGGAGGGACCAATGAGCAGTTCTTC
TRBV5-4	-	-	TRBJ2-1	CASSSILGQTYNEQFF	TGTGCCAGCAGCTCCATACTAGGACAAACCTACAATGAGCAGTTCTTC
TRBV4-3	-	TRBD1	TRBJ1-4	CASSQGGGLSEKLFF	TGCGCCAGCAGCCAAGGAGGGGGCCTCTCTGAAAAACTGTTTTTT
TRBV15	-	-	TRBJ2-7	CATSSELHYEQYF	TGTGCCACCAGCTCAGAACTCCACTACGAGCAGTACTTC
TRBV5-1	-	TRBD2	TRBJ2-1	CASSKTSGIASEQFF	TGCGCCAGCAGTAAAACTAGCGGGATTGCTAGTGAGCAGTTCTTC
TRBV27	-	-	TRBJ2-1	CASSSQGPWPYNEQFF	TGTGCCAGCAGTTCCCAGGGGCCTTGGCCCTACAATGAGCAGTTCTTC
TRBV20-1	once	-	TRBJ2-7	CSASSVYEQYF	TGCAGTGCTAGTTCTGTCTACGAGCAGTACTTC
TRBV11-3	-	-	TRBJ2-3	CASSLGGFGTDTQYF	TGTGCCAGCAGCTTAGGGGGCTTCGGCACAGATACGCAGTATTTT
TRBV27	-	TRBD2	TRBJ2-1	CASSLGLAGPNEQFF	TGTGCCAGCTCCTTGGGGCTAGCGGGCCCCAATGAGCAGTTCTTC
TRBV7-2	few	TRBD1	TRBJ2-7	CASRGQGAREQYF	TGTGCCAGCAGGGGACAGGGGGCGCGCGAGCAGTACTTC
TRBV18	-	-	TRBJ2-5	CASSRDQETQYF	TGTGCCAGCTCACGGGACCAAGAGACCCAGTACTTC
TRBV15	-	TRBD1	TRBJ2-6	CATSGNRGASSGANVLTF	TGTGCCACCAGCGGGAACAGGGGGGCTAGCTCTGGGGCCAACGTCCTGACTTTC
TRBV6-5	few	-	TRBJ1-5	CASSNRQDQPQHF	TGTGCCAGCAGCAATAGACAGGACCAGCCCCAGCATTTT
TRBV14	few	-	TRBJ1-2	CASSQEAIFQKSYGYTF	TGTGCCAGCAGCCAAGAGGCTATCTTTCAGAAGAGCTATGGCTACACCTTC
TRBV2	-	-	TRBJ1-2	CASSLGRVGDGYTF	TGTGCCAGCAGTTTAGGAAGGGTAGGGGATGGCTACACCTTC
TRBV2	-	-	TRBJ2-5	CASSDGVGETQYF	TGTGCCAGCAGTGACGGCGTGGGAGAGACCCAGTACTTC
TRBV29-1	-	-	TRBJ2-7	CSVVRPLSREQYF	TGCAGCGTTGTTCGTCCCCTTTCTCGCGAGCAGTACTTC
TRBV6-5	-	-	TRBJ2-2	CASSSPRTANTGELFF	TGTGCCAGCAGTTCACCACGGACGGCGAACACCGGGGAGCTGTTTTTT
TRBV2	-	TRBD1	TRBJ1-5	CASRLGQGANQPQHF	TGTGCCAGCAGGCTAGGCCAGGGGGCCAATCAGCCCCAGCATTTT
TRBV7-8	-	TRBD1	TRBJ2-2	CASSSGTGGTGELFF	TGTGCCAGCAGCTCCGGGACAGGGGGCACCGGGGAGCTGTTTTTT
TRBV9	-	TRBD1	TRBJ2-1	CASSKSGTGMNEQFF	TGTGCCAGCAGCAAATCCGGGACAGGGATGAATGAGCAGTTCTTC
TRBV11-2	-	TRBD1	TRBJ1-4	CASSLVRDSDSLEKLFF	TGTGCCAGCAGCTTGGTGCGGGACAGTGACTCGCTTGAAAAACTGTTTTTT
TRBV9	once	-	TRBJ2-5	CASSVGPGEDWETQYF	TGTGCCAGCAGCGTCGGCCCAGGGGAGGACTGGGAGACCCAGTACTTC
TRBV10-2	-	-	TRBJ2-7	CASSGSLVDYLSYEQYF	TGCGCCAGCAGTGGAAGCTTGGTAGACTACTTATCTTACGAGCAGTACTTC
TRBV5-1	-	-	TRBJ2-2	CASSSTANTGELFF	TGCGCCAGCAGCTCCACAGCGAACACCGGGGAGCTGTTTTTT
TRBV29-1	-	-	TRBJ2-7	CSVEDLRAGSYEQYF	TGCAGCGTTGAAGATCTTCGGGCAGGGTCCTACGAGCAGTACTTC
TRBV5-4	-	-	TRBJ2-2	CASQGTGELFF	TGTGCCAGCCAGGGCACCGGGGAGCTGTTTTTT
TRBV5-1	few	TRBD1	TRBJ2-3	CASSPGQDTDTQYF	TGCGCCAGCAGTCCGGGACAGGACACAGATACGCAGTATTTT
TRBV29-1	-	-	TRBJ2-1	CSVDWVNEQFF	TGCAGCGTAGACTGGGTAAATGAGCAGTTCTTC
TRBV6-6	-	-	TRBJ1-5	CASSYVRDQPQHF	TGTGCCAGCAGTTACGTTAGGGATCAGCCCCAGCATTTT
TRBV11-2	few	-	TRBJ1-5	CASSSSGNSNQPQHF	TGTGCCAGCAGCTCGTCGGGAAATAGCAATCAGCCCCAGCATTTT
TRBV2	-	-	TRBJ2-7	CASKLGHEQYF	TGTGCCAGCAAACTAGGCCACGAGCAGTACTTC
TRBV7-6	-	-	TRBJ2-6	CASSPSGLSGANVLTF	TGTGCCAGCAGCCCCTCGGGTCTCTCTGGGGCCAACGTCCTGACTTTC
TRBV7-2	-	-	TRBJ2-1	CASSLAGLSGNEQFF	TGTGCCAGCAGCTTAGCCGGACTTAGCGGCAATGAGCAGTTCTTC
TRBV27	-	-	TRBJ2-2	CASYLSNTGELFF	TGTGCCAGCTACCTCTCGAACACCGGGGAGCTGTTTTTT
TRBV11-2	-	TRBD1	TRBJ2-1	CASSSPGGVNEQFF	TGTGCCAGCAGCTCCCCAGGGGGAGTTAATGAGCAGTTCTTC
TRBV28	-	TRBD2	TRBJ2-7	CASNRAGNPYEQYF	TGTGCCAGCAATCGAGCGGGAAACCCCTACGAGCAGTACTTC
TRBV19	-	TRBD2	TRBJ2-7	CASSGGTSNPYEQYF	TGTGCCAGTAGTGGCGGGACTAGCAATCCCTACGAGCAGTACTTC
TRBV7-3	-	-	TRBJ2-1	CASSLGPGYNEQFF	TGTGCCAGCAGCTTAGGGCCCGGTTACAATGAGCAGTTCTTC
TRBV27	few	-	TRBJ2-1	CASISGQITNEQFF	TGTGCCAGCATTTCCGGACAGATAACCAATGAGCAGTTCTTC
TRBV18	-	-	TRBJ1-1	CASSAVAGTEAFF	TGTGCCAGCTCAGCCGTAGCTGGCACTGAAGCTTTCTTT
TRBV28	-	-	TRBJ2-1	CASSFFFGGHEQFF	TGTGCCAGCAGTTTTTTCTTCGGGGGACATGAGCAGTTCTTC
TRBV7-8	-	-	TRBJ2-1	CASSSEGGFGSYNEQFF	TGTGCCAGCAGCTCCGAGGGCGGTTTCGGGTCCTACAATGAGCAGTTCTTC
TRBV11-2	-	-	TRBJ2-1	CASRARALGGKPGNEQFF	TGTGCCAGCAGGGCTCGGGCCCTTGGCGGGAAGCCGGGAAATGAGCAGTTCTTC
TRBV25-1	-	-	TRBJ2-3	CASSGSPPRDQRGDTQYF	TGTGCCAGCAGTGGATCGCCGCCACGGGACCAAAGAGGAGATACGCAGTATTTT
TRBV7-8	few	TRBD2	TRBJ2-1	CASSPYRLAGGYEQFF	TGTGCCAGCAGCCCCTATCGACTAGCGGGAGGGTATGAGCAGTTCTTC
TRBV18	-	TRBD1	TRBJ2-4	CASSPPTGGAGNIQYF	TGTGCCAGCTCACCACCCACAGGGGGCGCAGGAAACATTCAGTACTTC
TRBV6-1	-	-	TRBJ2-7	CASSEELGSEQYF	TGTGCCAGCAGTGAAGAATTAGGAAGCGAGCAGTACTTC
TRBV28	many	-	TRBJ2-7	CASLERGPLYEQYF	TGTGCCAGCCTGGAACGGGGCCCTTTGTACGAGCAGTACTTC